These 17 T cell receptor beta chains were all obtained from the same sample, sequenced in a study of cytomegalovirus exposure and HLA in healthy donors. The PCR had 60 Vbeta and 13 Jbeta primers. The method was immunoSEQ multiplex PCR; TCRdb's version includes in-frame clones alone and lacks a portion of them. Of around 150,000 clones in the sample, 88% are singletons; the top ten hold roughly 0.5%. Material: PBMCs. The source of these receptors is a middle-aged woman in good health and CMV-seronegative.

This clone was observed a single time. The CDR3 coding sequence is TGTGCTAGTGGTTTGGGGCGGGACTCCGAGCAGTACTTC. Amino acids: CASGLGRDSEQYF. The chain employs TRBV12-5 and TRBJ2-7, with a possible D match to TRBD2 (6 bases). Germline lookup yields CDR1 LGHNT and CDR2 FRNRAP. Trimming removed 1 base at V and 6 bases at J, with 10 bases between. The CDR3 totals 13 residues. The variable domain in full, with the rest retrieved from reference TRBV12-5 and TRBJ2-7, is DARVTQTPRHKVTEMGQEVTMRCQPILGHNTVFWYRQTMMQGLELLAYFRNRAPLDDSGMPKDRFSAEMPDATLATLKIQPSEPRDSAVYFCASGLGRDSEQYFGPGTRLTVT.

The rearrangement links TRBV6-5 to TRBJ1-1, with 9 bases matching TRBD1. Germline V gives CDR1 MNHEY, CDR2 SVGAGI. This CDR3 has 14 residues. With 5 bases clipped from V and 5 bases from J, the junction kept 6 bases outside the gene matches. Here the CDR3 DNA reads TGTGCCAGCAGTCAGACAGGGGGTGGGACTGAAGCTTTCTTT. This sequence encodes CASSQTGGGTEAFF.

V and J are TRBV18 and TRBJ1-2; D remains ambiguous. CDR1 and CDR2 from the germline V gene are KGHSH and LQKENI. The CDR3 consists of 14 residues. With 3 bases removed from V and 4 bases from J, the gap between germline ends came to 12 bases. As DNA, the CDR3 is TGTGCCAGCTCACCGGAGAGGCTTATCTATGGCTACACCTTC. Protein: CASSPERLIYGYTF.

The V call is TRBV5-1, the J call TRBJ1-4; D not certain. Between the trimmed V and J ends, which lost 2 bases and 0 bases, there was a span of 5 bases. Germline CDR1 SGHRS, CDR2 YFSETQ. The CDR3 loop spans 14 amino acids. This CDR3 reads CASSLTATNEKLFF. The CDR3 nucleotides read TGCGCCAGCAGCTTAACGGCAACTAATGAAAAACTGTTTTTT. Looking up the rest from reference TRBV5-1 and TRBJ1-4 gives the full variable domain: KAGVTQTPRYLIKTRGQQVTLSCSPISGHRSVSWYQQTPGQGLQFLFEYFSETQRNKGNFPGRFSGRQFSNSRSEMNVSTLELGDSALYLCASSLTATNEKLFFGSGTQLSVL.

The rearrangement joins TRBV10-3 to TRBJ1-3; maybe TRBD1 (6 bases). Germline loops: CDR1 ENHRY, CDR2 SYGVKD. The length of the CDR3 is 14 residues. Trimming shortened V by 9 bases and J by 0 bases, and 12 bases separated the two germline ends. CDR3 sequence: CAIGGDSSGNTIYF. The DNA of the CDR3 is TGTGCCATAGGGGGGGATTCCTCTGGAAACACCATATATTTT.

The V gene is TRBV20-1, the J gene TRBJ2-7; D remains unclear. CDR3 length: 11 residues. Trimming removed 5 bases at V and 2 bases at J, with 7 bases between. Germline-derived CDR1 and CDR2 are DFQATT and SNEGSKA (reference sequence). The CDR3 nucleotides read TGCAGTGCTCGAGGCGCCTACGAGCAGTACTTC. Its translation: CSARGAYEQYF.

The chain combines TRBV6-5 with TRBJ2-7, with TRBD2 matching over 12 bases. CDR1 is MNHEY and CDR2 is SVGAGI in the germline V gene. Trimming removed 7 bases from V and 11 bases from J; junction bases left unmatched: 12. This CDR3 region has 14 residues. CDR3 DNA: TGTGCCAGCAAGCCGGGACTAGCGGGTGAGGAGGAGTACTTC. It yields the protein CASKPGLAGEEEYF.

The chain employs TRBV13 and TRBJ1-2; no clear D gene. The CDR3 extends over 15 amino acids. The V gene's germline CDR1 is PRHDT and CDR2 FYEKMQ (reference sequence). Trimming shortened V by 5 bases and J by 1 base, and 14 bases separated the two germline ends. CDR3 region: CASSATGIYNYGYTF. For the CDR3, the DNA is TGTGCCAGCAGCGCAACCGGGATTTATAACTATGGCTACACCTTC.

V is TRBV4-2 and J is TRBJ2-2; D gene unclear. This CDR3 contains 13 residues. Looked up from germline, CDR1 is LGHNA and CDR2 is YNFKEQ. Trimming left V 4 bases short and J 9 bases short, with 12 bases between. CDR3 sequence: CASSPPRARELFF. Here the CDR3 DNA reads TGTGCCAGCAGCCCCCCCCGAGCTCGGGAGCTGTTTTTT.

In nucleotides, the CDR3 is TGTGCCAGCACCGGGACAAACCCCGCCGGGGAGCTGTTTTTT. This encodes CASTGTNPAGELFF. The chain carries TRBV14 and TRBJ2-2; D may be TRBD1 (6 bases). Trimming shortened V by 7 bases and J by 6 bases, and 15 bases separated the two germline ends. Germline CDR1 is SGHDN and CDR2 is FVKESK. The CDR3 sequence is 14 residues long.

The DNA for the CDR3 is TGTGCCAGCAGCTTACCGGGGGCTGGAAACACCATATATTTT. It specifies CASSLPGAGNTIYF. The rearrangement joins TRBV13 to TRBJ1-3; D perhaps matches TRBD1 (5 bases). In germline, CDR1 is PRHDT, CDR2 FYEKMQ (reference sequence). Between the trimmed V and J ends, which lost 2 bases and 2 bases, there was a span of 7 bases. The CDR3 consists of 14 residues.

The V call is TRBV6-5, the J call TRBJ2-1; TRBD1 agrees at 7 bases. V lost 6 bases and J lost 8; bases outside the gene matches: 7. CDR1 MNHEY and CDR2 SVGAGI come from the germline V gene. The CDR3 is 13 residues long. The DNA for the CDR3 is TGTGCCAGCAGGAGACAGGGCAGCGATGAGCAGTTCTTC. This translates into CASRRQGSDEQFF.

The chain recombines TRBV6-4 with TRBJ2-1; 10 bases match TRBD2. The ends lost 4 bases at V and 9 bases at J; junction bases unmatched: 3. CDR3 length equals 13 residues. From germline, CDR1 is MRHNA and CDR2 SNTAGT. DNA for the CDR3: TGTGCCAGCAGTGCTAGCGGGAGTTCTGAGCAGTTCTTC. Translation gives CASSASGSSEQFF.

The J gene is TRBJ2-3, the V gene TRBV6-5; D unresolved. The CDR3 spans 12 residues. V was cut by 6 bases and J by 6 bases, with 10 bases left in between. CDR1 and CDR2 (germline): MNHEY, SVGAGI. In nucleotides, the CDR3 is TGTGCCAGCAGAACTAATGAGGATACGCAGTATTTT. Translating it yields CASRTNEDTQYF.

V usage is TRBV2 and J usage is TRBJ2-1, with 7 bases lining up with TRBD2. This CDR3 comprises 12 residues. The trim removed 1 base at V and 14 bases at J, leaving 5 bases unmatched. In germline, CDR1 is SNHLY, CDR2 FYNNEI. CDR3 sequence (DNA): TGTGCCAGCAGTGAAGGGCGGGAGAAAAAGTTCTTC. Its translation: CASSEGREKKFF. Full variable domain (missing parts from reference TRBV2 and TRBJ2-1): EPEVTQTPSHQVTQMGQEVILRCVPISNHLYFYWYRQILGQKVEFLVSFYNNEISEKSEIFDDQFSVERPDGSNFTLKIRSTKLEDSAMYFCASSEGREKKFFGPGTRLTVL.

This chain links TRBV19 with TRBJ1-1; the D is unclear. V gave up 7 bases and J gave up 4 bases, with 13 bases separating them. This CDR3 spans 13 amino acids. The V gene's germline CDR1 is LNHDA and CDR2 SQIVND (reference sequence). CDR3 protein: CASTSGGATEAFF. CDR3 nucleotides: TGTGCCAGTACCTCGGGAGGCGCCACTGAAGCTTTCTTT.

J is TRBJ1-2 and V is TRBV16; maybe TRBD1 (5 bases). V dropped 4 bases and J dropped 13 bases, with 13 bases sitting between them. Germline V gives CDR1 KGHSY, CDR2 FQNENV. The CDR3 length is 11 residues. CDR3: CASSRDSAITF. The CDR3 DNA is TGTGCCAGCAGCCGCGACAGTGCGATCACCTTC.